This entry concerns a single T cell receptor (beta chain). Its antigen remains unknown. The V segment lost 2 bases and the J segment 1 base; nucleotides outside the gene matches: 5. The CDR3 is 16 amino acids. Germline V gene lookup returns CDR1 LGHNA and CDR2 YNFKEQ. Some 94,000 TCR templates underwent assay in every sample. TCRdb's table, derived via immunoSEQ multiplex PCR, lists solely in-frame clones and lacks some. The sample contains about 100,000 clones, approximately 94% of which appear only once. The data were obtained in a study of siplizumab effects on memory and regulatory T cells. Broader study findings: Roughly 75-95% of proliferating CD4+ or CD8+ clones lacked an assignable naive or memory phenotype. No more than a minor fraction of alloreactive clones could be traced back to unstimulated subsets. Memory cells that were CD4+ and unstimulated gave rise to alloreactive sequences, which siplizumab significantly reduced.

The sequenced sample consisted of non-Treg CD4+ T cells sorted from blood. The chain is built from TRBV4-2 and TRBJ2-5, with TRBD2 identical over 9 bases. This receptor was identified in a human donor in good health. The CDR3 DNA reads TGTGCCAGCAGCCAAAGAAAGACTAGCGGCCAAGAGACCCAGTACTTC. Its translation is CASSQRKTSGQETQYF.